The present TCR beta chain was sequenced within a study of Graves' ophthalmopathy and Graves' hyperthyroidism. The study, taken as a whole, reports: A majority of expanded thyroid clonotypes exceeding 0.001 frequency were likewise present in blood.

Deletions cut 0 bases from V and 10 bases from J, with 16 bases between. Germline values: CDR1 SGHRS, CDR2 YFSETQ. This CDR3 spans 14 amino acids. Scientists amplified the TCR beta CDR3 regions from RNA transcripts. Scientists carried out first-round RT-PCR using HTBI primers and then a second-round multiplex PCR. TCRdb called the multiplex PCR reads again in MiXCR, with one record for every CDR3 protein. Of hundreds of thousands of distinct CDR3 sequences in the sample, about 40% were seen once. Comments on this clonotype: The target antigen is unknown.

This sequence joins TRBV5-1 and TRBJ1-1; possibly TRBD1 for D (5 bases). What was sequenced was peripheral blood. The receptor comes from an adult man with Graves' ophthalmopathy. The CDR3 spells CASSLALKGSGAFF. The CDR3 region has the DNA TGCGCCAGCAGCTTGGCTTTGAAGGGGAGTGGAGCTTTCTTT.